The rows below give T cell receptor beta chains drawn from one sample of a study of T cells after yellow fever vaccination. TCRdb ran MiXCR on the 5' RACE reads and lists one entry per CDR3 protein. The sample holds hundreds of thousands of distinct CDR3 sequences; around 13% are singletons and the top ten take 3.2%. The input for sequencing was CD4+ T cells sorted from PBMCs, taken 15 days after the yellow fever booster vaccination. These receptors all come from a young man who received the YFV17D yellow fever vaccine. Both conserved end residues are part of each CDR3. D genes are given only for firm matches. Only some rows state a clone size, as once, few, many or a class for expanded clones.

v_gene	j_gene	d_gene	len	abundance	CDR3nt	CDR3aa
TRBV6-1	TRBJ2-3	-	15	few	TGTGCCAGCAGTGATGGCAGCGCTAACACAGATACGCAGTATTTT	CASSDGSANTDTQYF
TRBV7-9	TRBJ2-3	-	15	many	TGTGCCAGCAGCCCCCCAGGGTACAGGACAGATACGCAGTATTTT	CASSPPGYRTDTQYF
TRBV28	TRBJ1-2	TRBD1	15	-	TGTGCCAGCAGTTACACACAGGGGGCTTTTAATGGCTACACCTTC	CASSYTQGAFNGYTF
TRBV5-1	TRBJ2-3	-	16	few	TGCGCCAGCAGCTTGGCCTATAGTCCTAGCACAGATACGCAGTATTTT	CASSLAYSPSTDTQYF
TRBV4-2	TRBJ2-4	TRBD2	19	-	TGTGCCAGCAGCCAAGAGGGGACTAGCGGGGCGTTAGCCAAAAACATTCAGTACTTC	CASSQEGTSGALAKNIQYF
TRBV10-3	TRBJ1-2	TRBD1	14	-	TGTGCCATCAGGGACAGGGAAGGGGCCTATGGCTACACCTTC	CAIRDREGAYGYTF
TRBV2	TRBJ2-1	TRBD1	15	few	TGTGCCAGCAAACCGGGACAGGGATCCTACAATGAGCAGTTCTTC	CASKPGQGSYNEQFF
TRBV7-2	TRBJ1-6	-	14	few	TGTGCCAGCAGCAACGGACAGTATAATTCACCCCTCCACTTT	CASSNGQYNSPLHF
TRBV6-1	TRBJ1-5	-	14	few	TGTGCCAGCAGTGTGACAGTTCAGGATCAGCCCCAGCATTTT	CASSVTVQDQPQHF
TRBV5-4	TRBJ2-5	TRBD1	15	-	TGTGCCAGCAGCTCCCGGACAGGGAGCCAAGAGACCCAGTACTTC	CASSSRTGSQETQYF
TRBV20-1	TRBJ2-3	TRBD2	13	-	TGCAGTGCTTTCAGCGGGGGGAAAGATACGCAGTATTTT	CSAFSGGKDTQYF
TRBV24-1	TRBJ2-3	-	13	-	TGTGCCACCAGTGAGGGGGCGATAGATACGCAGTATTTT	CATSEGAIDTQYF
TRBV12-3/TRBV12-4	TRBJ2-2	-	15	-	TGTGCCAGCAGTTTAGTAAGGGTGGATACCGGGGAGCTGTTTTTT	CASSLVRVDTGELFF
TRBV20-1	TRBJ1-1	-	12	-	TGCAGTGCCGCTAACTCGAACACTGAAGCTTTCTTT	CSAANSNTEAFF
TRBV6-1	TRBJ1-3	TRBD1	14	-	TGTGCCATCTTCGGGACAGACTCTGGAAACACCATATATTTT	CAIFGTDSGNTIYF
TRBV9	TRBJ2-1	TRBD1	16	-	TGTGCCAGCAGCGTGGGGGGGACAGGGGCCTACAATGAGCAGTTCTTC	CASSVGGTGAYNEQFF
TRBV15	TRBJ2-3	TRBD2	18	-	TGTGCCACCAGCAGGAGGGGACTAGCGGGGATCATCGCAGATACGCAGTATTTT	CATSRRGLAGIIADTQYF
TRBV9	TRBJ1-6	-	15	few	TGTGCCAGCAGCGTAGGCGGGGGGAGTAATTCACCCCTCCACTTT	CASSVGGGSNSPLHF
TRBV28	TRBJ2-5	TRBD1	15	-	TGTGCCAGCAGTGCGGGACAGGGATTAGCAAAGACCCAGTACTTC	CASSAGQGLAKTQYF
TRBV18	TRBJ1-6	TRBD1	14	-	TGTGCCAGCTCACTCGGGACAGGGGAATCACCCCTCCACTTT	CASSLGTGESPLHF
TRBV18	TRBJ2-2	-	15	-	TGTGCCAGCTCACTCCAGCGGCGCGGCACCGGGGAGCTGTTTTTT	CASSLQRRGTGELFF
TRBV28	TRBJ2-1	-	13	few	TGTGCCAGCAGTCTCCCGGTCAGCAATGAGCAGTTCTTC	CASSLPVSNEQFF
TRBV10-3	TRBJ2-3	TRBD2	17	-	TGTGCCATCAGTTCGGGACTAGCGGGGGGAAGCACAGATACGCAGTATTTT	CAISSGLAGGSTDTQYF
TRBV21-1	TRBJ1-2	-	18	-	TGTGCCAGCAGCACCCTTGTGGACAGATATTTAGCTAACTATGGCTACACCTTC	CASSTLVDRYLANYGYTF
TRBV5-4	TRBJ2-2	TRBD2	15	many	TGTGCCAGCAGCAAAAGCGGGGGGTCCACCGGGGAGCTGTTTTTT	CASSKSGGSTGELFF
TRBV6-6	TRBJ2-3	TRBD1	15	few	TGTGCCAGCATGGGATCCGGGACAGGGCATGATACGCAGTATTTT	CASMGSGTGHDTQYF
TRBV28	TRBJ2-1	TRBD2	14	-	TGTGCCAGCAGTTCTGTTACTAGCGGGGGGATTACTTTCTTC	CASSSVTSGGITFF
TRBV28	TRBJ2-1	-	13	-	TGTGCCAGTTTCTCGGGGGCGCGGAGTGAGCAGTTCTTC	CASFSGARSEQFF
TRBV18	TRBJ1-4	-	14	-	TGTGCCAGCTCACCACCGGGGGAAGGTGAAAAACTGTTTTTT	CASSPPGEGEKLFF
TRBV27	TRBJ1-5	-	18	many	TGTGCCAGCAGTCCCCGGAAGGGGGGTTCGTATAGCAATCAGCCCCAGCATTTT	CASSPRKGGSYSNQPQHF
TRBV7-2	TRBJ2-3	TRBD2	17	-	TGTGCCAGCAGCTTAGGTCCTAGCGGGACCTTGGGGGATACGCAGTATTTT	CASSLGPSGTLGDTQYF
TRBV25-1	TRBJ2-2	-	14	-	TGTGCCAGCAGTGACGGACCGAACACCGGGGAGCTGTTTTTT	CASSDGPNTGELFF
TRBV7-9	TRBJ2-3	-	17	few	TGTGCCAGCAGACGTAGTGGGGCGGCTAGCAGTACAGATACGCAGTATTTT	CASRRSGAASSTDTQYF
TRBV10-3	TRBJ2-5	-	13	many	TGTGCCATCAAAGGGGGGCAGCAAGAGACCCAGTACTTC	CAIKGGQQETQYF
TRBV6-6	TRBJ2-7	TRBD1	16	few	TGTGCCAGCAGGCGGCCGACAGGGGGCGCGACGGTCGAGCAGTACTTC	CASRRPTGGATVEQYF
TRBV4-1	TRBJ1-2	-	14	-	TGCGCCAGCAGCCCTGCCCCAGGGAACGGTGGCTACACCTTC	CASSPAPGNGGYTF
TRBV12-3/TRBV12-4	TRBJ1-6	-	13	-	TGTGCCACTGCAGAGCTTGAGGGTTCACCCCTCCACTTT	CATAELEGSPLHF
TRBV20-1	TRBJ2-2	TRBD2	18	few	TGCAGTGCTGGGCCCCGCCGGCGCGGGGGGGCCGGGACCGGGGAGCTGTTTTTT	CSAGPRRRGGAGTGELFF
TRBV20-1	TRBJ2-5	-	12	few	TGCAGTGCTAACTCCGGTCAAGAGACCCAGTACTTC	CSANSGQETQYF
TRBV5-6	TRBJ1-5	-	14	many	TGTGCCAGCAGCTTGGCTGCCTTAGATCAGCCCCAGCATTTT	CASSLAALDQPQHF
TRBV18	TRBJ1-5	-	13	-	TGTGCCAGCTCGTCGGACATGGCCCAGCCCCAGCATTTT	CASSSDMAQPQHF
TRBV6-1	TRBJ1-4	-	13	few	TGTGCCAGCACTCCGACAGTTAATGAAAAACTGTTTTTT	CASTPTVNEKLFF
TRBV5-4	TRBJ1-1	-	12	-	TGTGCCAGCAGCTTGGACTCCACTGAAGCTTTCTTT	CASSLDSTEAFF
TRBV12-3/TRBV12-4	TRBJ2-7	-	15	-	TGTGCCAGCAGTTTCGGAACCCACAGTACATACGAGCAGTACTTC	CASSFGTHSTYEQYF
TRBV12-3/TRBV12-4	TRBJ2-3	-	12	many	TGTGCCAGCAGCTTGCTAGCAGATACGCAGTATTTT	CASSLLADTQYF
TRBV4-1	TRBJ2-5	-	13	few	TGCGCCAGCAGCCAAGGTGAACGGGAGACCCAGTACTTC	CASSQGERETQYF
TRBV7-2	TRBJ1-6	-	14	few	TGTGCCAGCAGCTGGGGACCAGTTAATTCACCCCTCCACTTT	CASSWGPVNSPLHF
TRBV15	TRBJ1-6	-	14	few	TGTGCCACCAGCAGGGATCCTAGCAACTCACCCCTCCACTTT	CATSRDPSNSPLHF